These 16 T cell receptor beta chains were sequenced from one sample in a study of blood T cell repertoires in COVID-19. Profiled with immunoSEQ multiplex PCR; TCRdb holds only in-frame clones, not every one. The data hold about 310,000 clones, with 85% to 90% observed a single time. The specimen was PBMCs or T cells enriched from blood (not recorded which). The receptors come from a woman between 25 and 40 years old who had recovered from COVID-19.

This rearrangement joins TRBV7-2 to TRBJ2-7, with 7 bases fitting TRBD1. CDR1 is SGHTA, CDR2 FQGNSA, per germline. The CDR3 is made up of 14 amino acids. Trimming at V came to 5 bases and at J to 3 bases, leaving 7 bases not matched to a gene. The CDR3 coding sequence is TGTGCCAGCAGCCCCCCGGGACAGTACTACGAGCAGTACTTC. It yields the protein CASSPPGQYYEQYF.

The chain is built from TRBV3-1 (or the pseudogene TRBV3-2) and TRBJ2-7; a weak D match, TRBD1 (6 bases). Germline V gene sequence: CDR1 LGHDT, CDR2 YNNKEL (reference sequence). This CDR3 region has 14 residues. V was cut by 4 bases and J by 7 bases, with 17 bases left in between. Here the CDR3 reads CASSRLQGEGEQYF. The CDR3 coding sequence is TGTGCCAGCAGCCGGTTACAGGGCGAAGGGGAGCAGTACTTC.

The chain couples TRBV27 to TRBJ1-5; 10 nucleotides match TRBD1. In germline, CDR1 is MNHEY, CDR2 SMNVEV (reference sequence). V lost 6 bases and J lost 6; bases outside the gene matches: 8. This CDR3 contains 15 residues. CDR3 coding DNA: TGTGCCAGCAGGAGACAGGGGGCGGTAGGTCAGCCCCAGCATTTT. Its protein product is CASRRQGAVGQPQHF.

The V and J genes are TRBV5-1 and TRBJ2-5; D not certain. Trimming cost V 1 base and J 5 bases, with 3 bases left between them. CDR3 length: 11 amino acids. Germline-derived CDR1 and CDR2 are SGHRS and YFSETQ. The CDR3 sequence: CASSLLETQYF. CDR3 nucleotide sequence: TGCGCCAGCAGCTTGCTGGAGACCCAGTACTTC.

The rearrangement links TRBV28 to TRBJ1-2; TRBD1 matches 9 bases. The CDR3 loop spans 15 amino acids. From germline, CDR1 is MDHEN and CDR2 SYDVKM. V lost 5 bases to trimming and J lost 4 bases; unmatched junction nucleotides: 8. The CDR3 coding sequence is TGTGCCAGCAGTCTCAGGACAGGGGAGAGCTATGGCTACACCTTC. Translating it yields CASSLRTGESYGYTF.

The chain employs TRBV10-3 and TRBJ1-3, with D maybe TRBD1 (5 bases). Trimming shortened V by 3 bases and J by 2 bases, and 17 bases separated the two germline ends. The CDR3 loop spans 17 amino acids. CDR1 is ENHRY, CDR2 SYGVKD, per germline. CDR3 in amino acids: CAISDQTGTGAGNTIYF. The CDR3 DNA sequence: TGTGCCATCAGTGACCAAACCGGGACGGGGGCTGGAAACACCATATATTTT.

The chain combines TRBV6-5 with TRBJ1-4, with D possibly being TRBD1 (5 bases). In germline, CDR1 is MNHEY, CDR2 SVGAGI. Trimming left V 2 bases short and J 5 bases short, with 12 bases between. This CDR3 comprises 15 residues. The CDR3: CASSYTDGGNEKLFF. The CDR3 nucleotides are TGTGCCAGCAGTTACACAGACGGGGGAAATGAAAAACTGTTTTTT.

In this sample, this clone turned up a few times. CDR3 bases: TGTGCCAGCAGTTACGGGTCTAGCGGGACCTACACCGGGGAGCTGTTTTTT. This gives the protein CASSYGSSGTYTGELFF. The V call is TRBV6-2 or TRBV6-3, the J call TRBJ2-2; 9 bases line up with TRBD2. V was clipped by 2 bases and J by 3 bases; unmatched bases: 7. The CDR3 has 17 amino acids. The germline CDR1 and CDR2 sequences are MNHEY and SVGEGT.

The chain combines TRBV3-1 (or the pseudogene TRBV3-2) with TRBJ2-6; TRBD2 might be the D (5 bases). The CDR3 has 16 amino acids. V dropped 0 bases and J dropped 4 bases, with 10 bases sitting between them. From germline, CDR1 is LGHDT and CDR2 YNNKEL (reference sequence). DNA for the CDR3: TGTGCCAGCAGCCAAGATCCGGGAACCGGGGCCAACGTCCTGACTTTC. Protein product: CASSQDPGTGANVLTF.

A single count supports this clone. V is TRBV10-3 and J is TRBJ2-3; TRBD2 matches 9 bases. This CDR3 comprises 14 residues. CDR1 ENHRY and CDR2 SYGVKD come from the germline V gene. J lost 2 bases, V lost 9 bases, and 6 bases had no gene match. The CDR3 protein is CAIAPGLATDTQYF. The CDR3 DNA is TGTGCCATAGCCCCGGGACTAGCCACAGATACGCAGTATTTT.

The J gene is TRBJ2-7, the V gene TRBV19; 8 nucleotides align to TRBD1. V trimming: 3 bases; J trimming: 4 bases; junction bases outside the gene matches: 8. The germline V gene encodes CDR1 LNHDA and CDR2 SQIVND (reference sequence). CDR3 length: 15 residues. The CDR3: CASSMRVGQAYEQYF. DNA for the CDR3: TGTGCCAGTAGTATGAGAGTGGGACAGGCGTACGAGCAGTACTTC.

The chain employs TRBV27 and TRBJ2-7, with 7 bases aligning to TRBD2. J was trimmed by 1 base and V by 1 base; bases with no gene match: 4. Looked up from germline, CDR1 is MNHEY and CDR2 is SMNVEV (reference sequence). The CDR3 loop spans 15 amino acids. The DNA of the CDR3 is TGTGCCAGCAGTTTATATACGGGAGGATCCTACGAGCAGTACTTC. Protein: CASSLYTGGSYEQYF.

The V and J genes are TRBV7-9 and TRBJ1-2; 8 nucleotides align to TRBD1. Germline V gene data show CDR1 as SEHNR and CDR2 as FQNEAQ (reference sequence). The CDR3 loop spans 14 amino acids. The V segment lost 6 bases and the J segment 3 bases; nucleotides outside the gene matches: 6. The CDR3 DNA reads TGTGCCAGCAGTTTTTTGACAGGGGACTATGGCTACACCTTC. Its protein product is CASSFLTGDYGYTF.

The V and J genes are TRBV10-1 and TRBJ2-7; TRBD2 aligns across 9 bases. CDR1 and CDR2 from the germline V gene are WNHNN and SYGVQD (reference sequence). With V trimmed by 5 bases and J by 7 bases, 9 bases remained unmatched. The CDR3 has 14 residues. The CDR3 sequence is CASSLGLAGKEQYF. The CDR3 DNA is TGCGCCAGCAGTTTAGGGCTAGCGGGGAAAGAGCAGTACTTC.

The J gene is TRBJ2-1, the V gene TRBV7-9; D is uncertain. V gave up 6 bases and J gave up 8 bases, with 8 bases separating them. Germline lookup yields CDR1 SEHNR and CDR2 FQNEAQ (reference sequence). The CDR3 has 11 residues. This chain's CDR3 is CASSSRDEQFF. The CDR3 DNA reads TGTGCCAGCAGTTCTCGAGATGAGCAGTTCTTC.

Note on this clone: The junction departs from germline at one end; a sequencing error may be responsible. The chain has TRBV12-5 and TRBJ1-2; D remains ambiguous. The CDR3 runs to 10 residues. Germline V lookup: CDR1 LGHNT, CDR2 FRNRAP. The CDR3 here is CASGPIRCNF. In DNA, the CDR3 is TGTGCTAGTGGTCCAATCAGGTGTAACTTC.